One sample yielded the 21 T cell receptor beta chains listed below, sequenced in a study of control samples from healthy donors and cancer patients. TCRdb's copy holds only in-frame clones and misses some; the assay was immunoSEQ multiplex PCR. The sample lists about 120,000 clones; roughly 84% were seen once. Sequencing used blood. These receptors were obtained from a man in his forties in good health.

The chain couples TRBV30 to TRBJ2-2, with D unresolved. CDR3 length equals 14 residues. Germline V gene lookup returns CDR1 GTSNPN and CDR2 SVGIG (reference sequence). Trimming took off 0 bases at V and 3 bases at J, with 8 bases between the two ends. In nucleotides, the CDR3 is TGTGCCTGGAGTGTAACGGCATACACCGGGGAGCTGTTTTTT. It encodes CAWSVTAYTGELFF.

The chain uses TRBV7-9 and TRBJ2-7; D is possibly TRBD2 (8 bases). There are 14 residues in the CDR3. Trimming took off 3 bases at V and 3 bases at J, with 12 bases between the two ends. Per germline, CDR1 SEHNR and CDR2 FQNEAQ (reference sequence). The CDR3 loop reads CASSFSGDSYEQYF. CDR3 coding DNA: TGTGCCAGCAGCTTTAGCGGGGACAGCTACGAGCAGTACTTC.

The rearrangement links TRBV25-1 to TRBJ2-3, with D tentatively TRBD1 (5 bases). The CDR3 runs to 14 residues. The V end was cut by 6 bases, the J end by 2 bases, with 12 bases between. Germline assignment: CDR1 MGHDK and CDR2 SYGVNS. CDR3 DNA sequence: TGTGCCAGCAGCGGATTAGGGGTCACAGATACGCAGTATTTT. Protein product: CASSGLGVTDTQYF.

This chain joins TRBV6-6 and TRBJ2-1; 7 nucleotides line up with TRBD2. CDR3 size: 13 residues. The germline V gene encodes CDR1 MNHNY and CDR2 SVGAGI (reference sequence). The V gene end was trimmed by 11 bases and the J gene end by 8 bases; junction bases not matched to a gene: 12. CDR3: CAGSGEQSDEQFF. As DNA, the CDR3 is TGTGCCGGAAGCGGGGAACAAAGCGATGAGCAGTTCTTC.

This clone has more than one count but fewer than ten. The chain combines TRBV10-1 with TRBJ1-6, with D perhaps TRBD1 (5 bases). The V gene's germline CDR1 is WNHNN and CDR2 SYGVQD (reference sequence). The CDR3 has 14 residues. The ends were cut back, 6 bases at V and 7 bases at J, with 13 bases in the middle. CDR3 bases: TGCGCCAGCAGCGTCGGGGGTCCCAATTCACCCCTCCACTTT. Amino acid sequence: CASSVGGPNSPLHF.

This clone has more than one count but fewer than ten. The chain links TRBV29-1 to TRBJ1-1; 7 positions match TRBD1. V shed 7 bases and J 10 bases; nucleotides not matched to a gene: 15. Germline lookup yields CDR1 SQVTM and CDR2 ANQGSEA. CDR3 length equals 13 residues. CDR3 nucleotide sequence: TGCAGCGCCGGGGACAGTAGCGCGGTTGGAGCTTTCTTT. Its protein product is CSAGDSSAVGAFF.

The chain joins TRBV4-1 to TRBJ1-3; no definite D call. The CDR3 extends over 15 amino acids. Looked up from germline, CDR1 is MGHRA and CDR2 is YSYEKL. V shed 0 bases and J shed 4 bases, with 10 bases lying between them. This chain's CDR3 is CASSQEGSVGNTIYF. In DNA, the CDR3 is TGCGCCAGCAGCCAAGAGGGCAGCGTAGGAAACACCATATATTTT.

The chain couples TRBV2 to TRBJ1-2; 8 bases fit TRBD1. CDR3 length: 15 amino acids. Looked up from germline, CDR1 is SNHLY and CDR2 is FYNNEI. The V gene end was trimmed by 2 bases and the J gene end by 2 bases; junction bases not matched to a gene: 4. The CDR3 here is CASSETWDRNYGYTF. In DNA form, the CDR3 reads TGTGCCAGCAGTGAAACTTGGGACAGGAACTATGGCTACACCTTC.

The V and J genes are TRBV19 and TRBJ1-5; TRBD1 agrees at 8 bases. CDR1 is LNHDA and CDR2 is SQIVND in the germline V gene (reference sequence). There are 15 residues in the CDR3. Trimming at V came to 3 bases and at J to 0 bases, leaving 1 base not matched to a gene. The CDR3 region has the DNA TGTGCCAGTAGTATGACAGGGGATAGCAATCAGCCCCAGCATTTT. Its protein is CASSMTGDSNQPQHF. Filled out from reference TRBV19 and TRBJ1-5, the complete variable domain reads DGGITQSPKYLFRKEGQNVTLSCEQNLNHDAMYWYRQDPGQGLRLIYYSQIVNDFQKGDIAEGYSVSREKKESFPLTVTSAQKNPTAFYLCASSMTGDSNQPQHFGDGTRLSIL.

The V call is TRBV7-9, the J call TRBJ1-1, with D uncertain. V lost 2 bases and J lost 2, with 3 bases in between. Looked up from germline, CDR1 is SEHNR and CDR2 is FQNEAQ (reference sequence). The CDR3 runs 12 residues. The CDR3 DNA reads TGTGCCAGCAGCTTAATTAACACTGAAGCTTTCTTT. It specifies CASSLINTEAFF.

The rearrangement joins TRBV12-5 to TRBJ1-2; the match to TRBD1 covers 9 bases. After removal of 6 bases from V and 3 bases from J, the junction contained 14 bases not matched to a gene. This CDR3 comprises 17 residues. The germline CDR1 and CDR2 sequences are LGHNT and FRNRAP. The CDR3 sequence: CASGPGTGRGQDYGYTF. Written as DNA, the CDR3 is TGTGCTAGTGGCCCTGGGACAGGGAGAGGGCAGGACTATGGCTACACCTTC.

This chain uses TRBV14 with TRBJ1-2; no clear D. The germline V and J ends were trimmed by 4 bases and 3 bases, with 9 bases remaining between them. Germline lookup yields CDR1 SGHDN and CDR2 FVKESK. The CDR3 totals 13 residues. The CDR3 coding sequence is TGTGCCAGCAGCCCCCAGAGCTACTATGGCTACACCTTC. Translated: CASSPQSYYGYTF.

The count of this clone is one. The J gene is TRBJ1-6, the V gene TRBV18; maybe TRBD1 (5 bases). The length of the CDR3 is 14 residues. V was clipped by 0 bases and J by 10 bases, with 10 bases between them. In germline, CDR1 is KGHSH, CDR2 LQKENI. The CDR3 is CASSPPQGGSPLHF. Written as DNA, the CDR3 is TGTGCCAGCTCACCACCGCAGGGCGGCTCACCCCTCCACTTT.

The CDR3: CASSLAGGGAYEQYF. The CDR3 bases are TGCGCCAGCAGCTTGGCCGGCGGGGGGGCGTACGAGCAGTACTTC. The chain joins TRBV5-1 to TRBJ2-7; 9 nucleotides match TRBD2. J lost 4 bases, V lost 0 bases, and 5 bases had no gene match. There are 15 residues in the CDR3. CDR1 SGHRS and CDR2 YFSETQ come from the germline V gene.

This clone was seen only a few times. The V gene is TRBV12-5, the J gene TRBJ1-6; D is undetermined. Deletions cut 0 bases from V and 7 bases from J, with 4 bases between. Germline lookup yields CDR1 LGHNT and CDR2 FRNRAP. The CDR3 has 13 amino acids. CDR3 sequence (DNA): TGTGCTAGTGGTTTGGTAGAAAATTCACCCCTCCACTTT. Its translation is CASGLVENSPLHF. The variable domain in full, completed from reference TRBV12-5 and TRBJ1-6, reads DARVTQTPRHKVTEMGQEVTMRCQPILGHNTVFWYRQTMMQGLELLAYFRNRAPLDDSGMPKDRFSAEMPDATLATLKIQPSEPRDSAVYFCASGLVENSPLHFGNGTRLTVT.

The table lists this clone with a count of one. V and J are TRBV30 and TRBJ2-1; D is ambiguous. Germline CDR1 reads GTSNPN; CDR2 reads SVGIG (reference sequence). This CDR3 region has 13 residues. V lost 3 bases to trimming and J lost 10 bases, with 16 bases between them. The CDR3 DNA sequence: TGTGCCTGGAGCCCGGGCCTAAAGTTAGAGCAGTTCTTC. Amino acid sequence: CAWSPGLKLEQFF.

The chain is built from TRBV10-1 and TRBJ2-2; tentatively, D is TRBD2 (5 bases). V lost 6 bases, J lost 7 bases, and 15 bases lay in between. Germline-derived CDR1 and CDR2 are WNHNN and SYGVQD (reference sequence). The CDR3 covers 14 residues. The CDR3 coding sequence is TGCGCCAGCAGGGACGACCCGAGGGTCGGGGAGCTGTTTTTT. Encoded protein: CASRDDPRVGELFF.

Comment on this clone: A read error may account for a junction end that differs from germline. The rearrangement joins TRBV5-5 to TRBJ2-7; 7 nucleotides align to TRBD1. CDR1 is SGHKS, CDR2 YYEKEE, per germline (reference sequence). The CDR3 loop spans 18 amino acids. The CDR3 coding sequence is TGTGCCAGCAGCTTGGAGTCAATGACAGGGCCGAGGAGATACGAGCAGTGCTTC. Protein product: CASSLESMTGPRRYEQCF.

The chain uses TRBV6-5 and TRBJ1-2; D ambiguous. CDR3 length equals 13 residues. Germline values: CDR1 MNHEY, CDR2 SVGAGI. V was trimmed by 1 base and J by 4 bases, leaving 7 bases between them. CDR3 residues: CASSYYMGYGYTF. In DNA form, the CDR3 reads TGTGCCAGCAGTTACTATATGGGCTATGGCTACACCTTC.

V and J are TRBV24-1 and TRBJ2-3, with 8 bases matching TRBD1. From germline, CDR1 is KGHDR and CDR2 SFDVKD. With 5 bases clipped from V and 3 bases from J, the junction kept 3 bases outside the gene matches. The CDR3 is 14 residues long. The CDR3 loop is CATSATGATDTQYF. CDR3 DNA: TGTGCCACCAGTGCGACAGGGGCAACAGATACGCAGTATTTT.

The chain is built from TRBV11-3 and TRBJ2-5, with TRBD1 matching 8 bases. From germline, CDR1 is SGHNT and CDR2 YENEEA. The trim removed 0 bases at V and 7 bases at J, leaving 7 bases unmatched. This CDR3 spans 15 amino acids. The CDR3 reads CASSLEARGLGTQYF. CDR3 nucleotides: TGTGCCAGCAGCTTAGAGGCCAGGGGGCTGGGGACCCAGTACTTC.